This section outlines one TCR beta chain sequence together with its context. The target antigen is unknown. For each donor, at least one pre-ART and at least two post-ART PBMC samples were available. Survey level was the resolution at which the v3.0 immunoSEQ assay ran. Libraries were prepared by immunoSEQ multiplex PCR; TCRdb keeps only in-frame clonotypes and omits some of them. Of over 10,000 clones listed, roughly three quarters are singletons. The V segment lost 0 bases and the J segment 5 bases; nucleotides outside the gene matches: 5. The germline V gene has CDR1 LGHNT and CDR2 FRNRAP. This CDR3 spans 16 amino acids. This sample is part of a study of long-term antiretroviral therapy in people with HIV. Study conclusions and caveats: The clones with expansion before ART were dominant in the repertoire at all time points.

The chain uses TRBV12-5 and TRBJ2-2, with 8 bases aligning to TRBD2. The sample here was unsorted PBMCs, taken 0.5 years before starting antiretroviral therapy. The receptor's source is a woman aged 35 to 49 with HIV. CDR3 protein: CASGLVSGGLTGELFF. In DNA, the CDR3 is TGTGCTAGTGGTTTGGTTTCGGGAGGGCTAACCGGGGAGCTGTTTTTT.